This T cell receptor (beta chain) was retrieved from a study of early T cells in non-severe SARS-CoV-2 infection. Study background: Sequencing was performed on bulk RNA from unsorted whole blood, leaving chains unpaired. Study observations and caveats: Matching against VDJdb likely underestimated virus-specific expansions, favoring anti-spike CD8.

Individual cDNA molecules received unique molecular identifiers during library preparation. TCRdb re-called the 5' RACE reads through MiXCR, storing one row per CDR3 protein. The sample carries 55,000 to 70,000 distinct CDR3 sequences, roughly 10% recorded once. Trimming removed 0 bases at V and 5 bases at J, with 13 bases between. From germline, CDR1 is MNHNS and CDR2 SASEGT. The CDR3 runs to 15 residues. Concerning this clonotype: Its antigen is unknown.

The chain links TRBV6-1 to TRBJ2-5; no clear D. The receptor's source is an adult who was a healthcare worker with PCR-confirmed SARS-CoV-2 infection or an uninfected control (not recorded which). Sequencing input: whole blood. In nucleotides, the CDR3 is TGTGCCAGCAGTGAAGCGACCCTTGGGGTGGAGACCCAGTACTTC. This sequence encodes CASSEATLGVETQYF.